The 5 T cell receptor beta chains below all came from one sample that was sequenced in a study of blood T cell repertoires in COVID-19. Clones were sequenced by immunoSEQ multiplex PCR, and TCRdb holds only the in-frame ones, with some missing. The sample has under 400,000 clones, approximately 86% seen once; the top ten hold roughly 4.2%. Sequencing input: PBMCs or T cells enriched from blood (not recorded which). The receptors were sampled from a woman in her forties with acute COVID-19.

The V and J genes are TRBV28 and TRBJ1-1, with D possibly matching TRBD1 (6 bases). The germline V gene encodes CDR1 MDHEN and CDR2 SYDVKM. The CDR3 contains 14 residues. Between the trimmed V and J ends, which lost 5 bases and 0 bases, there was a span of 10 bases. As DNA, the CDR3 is TGTGCCAGCAGTGTGACAGGCGTGAACACTGAAGCTTTCTTT. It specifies CASSVTGVNTEAFF.

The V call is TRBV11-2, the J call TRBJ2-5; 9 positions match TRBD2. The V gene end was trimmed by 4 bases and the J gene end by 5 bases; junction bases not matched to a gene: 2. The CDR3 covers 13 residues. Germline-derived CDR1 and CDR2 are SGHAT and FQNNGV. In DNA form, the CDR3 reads TGTGCCAGCAGCTCGGGACTAGCTGAGACCCAGTACTTC. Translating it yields CASSSGLAETQYF.

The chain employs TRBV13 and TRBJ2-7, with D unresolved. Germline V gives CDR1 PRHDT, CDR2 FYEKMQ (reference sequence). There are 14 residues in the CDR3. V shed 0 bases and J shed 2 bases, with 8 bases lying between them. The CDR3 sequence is CASSLGAGTYEQYF. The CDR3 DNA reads TGTGCCAGCAGCTTAGGGGCAGGTACCTACGAGCAGTACTTC.

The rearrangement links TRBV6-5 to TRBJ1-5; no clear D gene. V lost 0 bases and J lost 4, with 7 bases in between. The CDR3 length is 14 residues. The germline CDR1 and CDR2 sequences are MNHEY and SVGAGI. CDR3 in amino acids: CASSYSAVNQPQHF. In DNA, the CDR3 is TGTGCCAGCAGTTACTCGGCAGTAAATCAGCCCCAGCATTTT.

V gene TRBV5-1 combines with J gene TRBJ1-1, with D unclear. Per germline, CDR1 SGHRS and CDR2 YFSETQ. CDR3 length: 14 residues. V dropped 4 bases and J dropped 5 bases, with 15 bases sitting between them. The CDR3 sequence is CASSLGGRETEAFF. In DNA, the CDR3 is TGCGCCAGCAGCCTCGGAGGGAGGGAAACTGAAGCTTTCTTT.